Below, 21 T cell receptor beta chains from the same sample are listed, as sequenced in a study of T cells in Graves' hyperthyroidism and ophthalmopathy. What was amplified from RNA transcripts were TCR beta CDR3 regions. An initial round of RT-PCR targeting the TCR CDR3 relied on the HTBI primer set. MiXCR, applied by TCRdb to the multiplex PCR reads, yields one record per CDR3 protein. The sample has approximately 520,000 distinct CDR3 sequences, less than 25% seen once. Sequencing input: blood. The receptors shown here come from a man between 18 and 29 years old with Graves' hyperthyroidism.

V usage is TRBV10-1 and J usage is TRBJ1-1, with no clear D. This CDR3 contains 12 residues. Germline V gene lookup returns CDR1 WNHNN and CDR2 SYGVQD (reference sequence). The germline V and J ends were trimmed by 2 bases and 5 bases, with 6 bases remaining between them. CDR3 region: CASSEKGTEAFF. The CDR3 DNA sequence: TGCGCCAGCAGTGAGAAAGGGACTGAAGCTTTCTTT.

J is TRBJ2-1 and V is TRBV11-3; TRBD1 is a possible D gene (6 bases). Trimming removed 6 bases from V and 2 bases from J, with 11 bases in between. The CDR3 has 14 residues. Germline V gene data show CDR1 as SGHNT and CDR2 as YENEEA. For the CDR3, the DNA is TGTGCCAGCAGGGGCAGGGGAACCTACAATGAGCAGTTCTTC. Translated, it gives CASRGRGTYNEQFF.

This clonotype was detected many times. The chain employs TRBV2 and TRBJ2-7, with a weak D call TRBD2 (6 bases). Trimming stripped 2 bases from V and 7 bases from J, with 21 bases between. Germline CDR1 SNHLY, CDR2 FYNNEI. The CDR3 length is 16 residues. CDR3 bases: TGTGCCAGCAGTGAAAGGAGGGCTGATTATTACGTGGAGCAGTACTTC. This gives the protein CASSERRADYYVEQYF. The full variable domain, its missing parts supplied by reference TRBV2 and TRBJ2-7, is EPEVTQTPSHQVTQMGQEVILRCVPISNHLYFYWYRQILGQKVEFLVSFYNNEISEKSEIFDDQFSVERPDGSNFTLKIRSTKLEDSAMYFCASSERRADYYVEQYFGPGTRLTVT.

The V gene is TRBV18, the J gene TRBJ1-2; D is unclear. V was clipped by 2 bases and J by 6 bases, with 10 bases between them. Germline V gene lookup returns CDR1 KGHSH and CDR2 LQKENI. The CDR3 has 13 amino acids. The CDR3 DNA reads TGTGCCAGCTCACCAGTACCCGGGGATGGCTACACCTTC. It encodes CASSPVPGDGYTF.

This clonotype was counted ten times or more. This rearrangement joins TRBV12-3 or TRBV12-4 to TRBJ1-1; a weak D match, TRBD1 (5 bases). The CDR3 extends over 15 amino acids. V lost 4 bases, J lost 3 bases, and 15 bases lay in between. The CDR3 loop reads CASSSPTLGDTEAFF. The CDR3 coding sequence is TGTGCCAGCAGTTCGCCGACATTGGGGGACACTGAAGCTTTCTTT.

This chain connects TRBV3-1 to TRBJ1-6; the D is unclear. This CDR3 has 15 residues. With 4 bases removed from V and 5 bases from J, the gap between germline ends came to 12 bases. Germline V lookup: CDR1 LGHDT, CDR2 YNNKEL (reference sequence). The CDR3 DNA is TGTGCCAGCAGCCCAGAAGGAGTGGATAATTCACCCCTCCACTTT. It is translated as CASSPEGVDNSPLHF.

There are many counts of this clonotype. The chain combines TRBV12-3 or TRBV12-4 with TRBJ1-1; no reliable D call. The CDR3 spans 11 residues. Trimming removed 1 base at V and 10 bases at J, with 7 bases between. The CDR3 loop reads CASSLESAAFF. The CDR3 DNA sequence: TGTGCCAGCAGTTTAGAGAGCGCAGCTTTCTTT.

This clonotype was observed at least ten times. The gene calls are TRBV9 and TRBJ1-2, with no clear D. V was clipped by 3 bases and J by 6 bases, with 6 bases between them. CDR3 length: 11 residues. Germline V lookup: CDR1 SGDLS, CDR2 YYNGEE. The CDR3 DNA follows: TGTGCCAGCAGCGCGGGCCATGGCTACACCTTC. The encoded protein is CASSAGHGYTF. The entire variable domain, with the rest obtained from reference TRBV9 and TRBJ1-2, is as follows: DSGVTQTPKHLITATGQRVTLRCSPRSGDLSVYWYQQSLDQGLQFLIQYYNGEERAKGNILERFSAQQFPDLHSELNLSSLELGDSALYFCASSAGHGYTFGSGTRLTVV.

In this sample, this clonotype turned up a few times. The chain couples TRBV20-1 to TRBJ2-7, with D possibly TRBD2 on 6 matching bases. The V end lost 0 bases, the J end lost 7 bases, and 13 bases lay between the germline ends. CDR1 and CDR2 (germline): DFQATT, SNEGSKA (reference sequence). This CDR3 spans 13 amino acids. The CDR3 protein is CSARDLSGREQYF. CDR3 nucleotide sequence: TGCAGTGCTAGAGATCTTTCGGGGAGGGAGCAGTACTTC.

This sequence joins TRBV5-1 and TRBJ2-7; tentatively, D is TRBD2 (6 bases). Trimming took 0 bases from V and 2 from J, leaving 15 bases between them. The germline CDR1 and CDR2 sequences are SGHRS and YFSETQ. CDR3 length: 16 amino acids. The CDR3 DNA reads TGCGCCAGCAGCTTGGATGGGGGGACCCCTACCTACGAGCAGTACTTC. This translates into CASSLDGGTPTYEQYF.

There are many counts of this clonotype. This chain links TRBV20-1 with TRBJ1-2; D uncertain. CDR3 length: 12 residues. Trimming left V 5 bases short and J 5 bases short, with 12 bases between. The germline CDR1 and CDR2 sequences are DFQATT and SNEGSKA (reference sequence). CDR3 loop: CSARRGSYGYTF. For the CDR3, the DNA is TGCAGTGCTCGACGGGGATCTTATGGCTACACCTTC.

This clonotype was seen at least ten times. In DNA, the CDR3 is TGTGCCAGTGCCTCATCGAGAGACACTGAAGCTTTCTTT. Protein: CASASSRDTEAFF. The V and J genes are TRBV19 and TRBJ1-1; D gene ambiguous. The V gene lost 8 bases and the J gene lost 3 bases, with 13 bases spanning the gap. Germline V gene sequence: CDR1 LNHDA, CDR2 SQIVND (reference sequence). There are 13 residues in the CDR3.

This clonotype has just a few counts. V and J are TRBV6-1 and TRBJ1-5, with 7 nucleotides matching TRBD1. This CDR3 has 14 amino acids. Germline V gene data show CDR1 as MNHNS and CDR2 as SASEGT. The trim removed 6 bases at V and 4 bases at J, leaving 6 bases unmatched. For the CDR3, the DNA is TGTGCCAGCAGGATGGGACAGATGAATCAGCCCCAGCATTTT. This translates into CASRMGQMNQPQHF.

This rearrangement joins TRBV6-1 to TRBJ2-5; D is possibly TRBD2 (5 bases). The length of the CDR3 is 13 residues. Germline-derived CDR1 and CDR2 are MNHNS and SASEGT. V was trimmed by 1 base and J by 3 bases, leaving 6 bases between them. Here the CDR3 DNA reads TGTGCCAGCAGTGAAGACGGGGAAGAGACCCAGTACTTC. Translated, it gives CASSEDGEETQYF.

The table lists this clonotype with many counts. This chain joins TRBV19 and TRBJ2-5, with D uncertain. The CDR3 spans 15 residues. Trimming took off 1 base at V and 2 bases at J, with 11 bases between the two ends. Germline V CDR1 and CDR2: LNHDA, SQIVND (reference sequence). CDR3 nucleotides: TGTGCCAGTAGTATAGGATGGGCTCCTCAAGAGACCCAGTACTTC. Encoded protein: CASSIGWAPQETQYF.

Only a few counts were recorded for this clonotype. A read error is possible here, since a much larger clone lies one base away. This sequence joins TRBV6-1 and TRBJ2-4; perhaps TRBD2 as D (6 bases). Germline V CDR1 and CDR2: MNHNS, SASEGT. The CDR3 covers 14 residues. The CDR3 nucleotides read TGTGCCAGCGAACCGGGGGTAGCCAAAAACATTAAGTACTTC. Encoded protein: CASEPGVAKNIKYF.

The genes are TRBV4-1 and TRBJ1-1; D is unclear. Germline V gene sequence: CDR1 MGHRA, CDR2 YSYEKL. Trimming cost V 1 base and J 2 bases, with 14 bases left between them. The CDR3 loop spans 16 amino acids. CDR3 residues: CASSQGQATINTEAFF. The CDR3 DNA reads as TGCGCCAGCAGCCAAGGGCAGGCGACAATCAACACTGAAGCTTTCTTT.

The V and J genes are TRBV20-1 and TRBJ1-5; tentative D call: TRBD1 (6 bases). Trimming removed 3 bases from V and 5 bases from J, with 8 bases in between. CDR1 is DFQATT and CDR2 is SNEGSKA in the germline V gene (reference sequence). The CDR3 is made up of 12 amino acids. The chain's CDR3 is CSASRGYQPQHF. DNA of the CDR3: TGCAGTGCTAGCAGGGGTTATCAGCCCCAGCATTTT.

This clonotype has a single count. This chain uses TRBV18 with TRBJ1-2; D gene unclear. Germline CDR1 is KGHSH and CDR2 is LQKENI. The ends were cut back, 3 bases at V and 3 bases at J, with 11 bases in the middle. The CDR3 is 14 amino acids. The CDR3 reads CASSPEVAHYGYTF. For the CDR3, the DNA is TGTGCCAGCTCACCTGAGGTGGCACACTATGGCTACACCTTC. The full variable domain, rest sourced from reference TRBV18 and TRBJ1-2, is NAGVMQNPRHLVRRRGQEARLRCSPMKGHSHVYWYRQLPEEGLKFMVYLQKENIIDESGMPKERFSAEFPKEGPSILRIQQVVRGDSAAYFCASSPEVAHYGYTFGSGTRLTVV.

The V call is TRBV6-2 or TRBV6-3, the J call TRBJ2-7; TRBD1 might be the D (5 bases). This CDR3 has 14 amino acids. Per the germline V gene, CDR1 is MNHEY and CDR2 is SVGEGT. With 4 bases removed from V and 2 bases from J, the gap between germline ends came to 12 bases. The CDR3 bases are TGTGCCAGCAGTTCGCCAGGGATCCCCTACGAGCAGTACTTC. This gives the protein CASSSPGIPYEQYF.

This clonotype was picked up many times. DNA for the CDR3: TGTGCCATCAGTGGGAAGCGAGGTGCTGGGGCCAACGTCCTGACTTTC. Amino acids: CAISGKRGAGANVLTF. The V call is TRBV10-3, the J call TRBJ2-6, with D uncertain. Trimming took 4 bases from V and 2 from J, leaving 12 bases between them. This CDR3 has 16 amino acids. Looked up from germline, CDR1 is ENHRY and CDR2 is SYGVKD.